Listed here are 18 T cell receptor beta chains from one sample, sequenced in a study of cytomegalovirus exposure and HLA in healthy donors. Use of 60 Vbeta and 13 Jbeta primers characterized the PCR. This table comes from immunoSEQ multiplex PCR, and its TCRdb copy is limited to in-frame clones, with some not included. The repertoire holds 150,000 to 200,000 clones, with around 88% as singletons. Sequenced input: PBMCs. All receptors derive from a woman in her twenties or thirties in good health and CMV-seronegative.

In its sample, this clone was seen once. The rearrangement links TRBV27 to TRBJ1-4; 9 bases are a match to TRBD1. The CDR3 loop spans 16 amino acids. Trimming removed 5 bases from V and 10 bases from J; junction bases left unmatched: 14. CDR1 is MNHEY and CDR2 is SMNVEV in the germline V gene (reference sequence). As DNA, the CDR3 is TGTGCCAGCAGTCCCTTCTTGACAGGGGGATTGGGAAAACTGTTTTTT. Protein: CASSPFLTGGLGKLFF.

The rearrangement joins TRBV2 to TRBJ1-5; D possibly corresponds to TRBD1 (5 bases). The CDR3 loop spans 15 amino acids. The germline V gene encodes CDR1 SNHLY and CDR2 FYNNEI. Trimming removed 2 bases from V and 9 bases from J, with 17 bases in between. CDR3 sequence: CASSESRGVLAPQHF. The CDR3 DNA follows: TGTGCCAGCAGTGAAAGTCGGGGGGTCCTGGCGCCCCAGCATTTT.

The rearrangement joins TRBV5-1 to TRBJ2-2; 7 bases agree with TRBD1. The V gene's germline CDR1 is SGHRS and CDR2 YFSETQ. This CDR3 has 15 residues. V shed 0 bases and J 6 bases; nucleotides not matched to a gene: 5. CDR3 sequence (DNA): TGCGCCAGCAGCTTGGGCCGTCAGGGGGCCGGGGAGCTGTTTTTT. It is translated as CASSLGRQGAGELFF.

There are a few counts of this clone. The V gene is TRBV9, the J gene TRBJ1-1; 10 nucleotides line up with TRBD1. Losses at the gene ends were 5 bases for V and 0 bases for J; bases not matched to a gene: 19. Germline loops: CDR1 SGDLS, CDR2 YYNGEE. This CDR3 has 20 amino acids. The CDR3 DNA follows: TGTGCCAGCAGTGAAAATAACAAGGGGACAGGGGACAACTTGAACACTGAAGCTTTCTTT. Encoded protein: CASSENNKGTGDNLNTEAFF.

The chain's CDR3 is CASSAGFRPEAFF. DNA for the CDR3: TGTGCCAGTTCCGCCGGGTTTCGACCTGAAGCTTTCTTT. The chain carries TRBV19 and TRBJ1-1; D is ambiguous. Germline V gives CDR1 LNHDA, CDR2 SQIVND (reference sequence). This CDR3 has 13 amino acids. Deletions cut 8 bases from V and 6 bases from J, with 16 bases between.

This chain links TRBV5-6 with TRBJ1-5; D perhaps matches TRBD1 (5 bases). This CDR3 region has 14 residues. Germline V gives CDR1 SGHDT, CDR2 YYEEEE. V was pared by 1 base and J by 3 bases, with 8 bases between. The CDR3 loop is CASSLQGSNQPQHF. The CDR3 nucleotides read TGTGCCAGCAGCTTGCAGGGATCCAATCAGCCCCAGCATTTT.

The chain is built from TRBV11-2 and TRBJ2-7; 13 bases agree with TRBD2. The CDR3 spans 14 residues. The germline V gene encodes CDR1 SGHAT and CDR2 FQNNGV. The trim removed 3 bases at V and 7 bases at J, leaving 3 bases unmatched. The CDR3: CASSFTSGRGEQYF. The CDR3 region has the DNA TGTGCCAGCAGCTTCACTAGCGGGAGGGGGGAGCAGTACTTC.

J is TRBJ2-1 and V is TRBV2; 7 bases agree with TRBD2. V gave up 6 bases and J gave up 10 bases; unmatched junction bases: 9. Germline CDR1 SNHLY, CDR2 FYNNEI. The CDR3 covers 13 residues. CDR3 bases: TGTGCCAGCAGCCGCCTCGGGGGGAGGGAGCAGTTCTTC. Protein: CASSRLGGREQFF.

This clone was recorded a few times. The chain links TRBV6-1 to TRBJ2-1, with a tentative D call TRBD1 (5 bases). CDR3 length: 16 residues. Trimming pared 3 bases from V and 3 bases from J, leaving 15 bases between. The germline CDR1 and CDR2 sequences are MNHNS and SASEGT. The CDR3 DNA reads as TGTGCCAGCAGTGACCGCGCTCAAGGGGTCTACAATGAGCAGTTCTTC. Its translation: CASSDRAQGVYNEQFF.

The chain links TRBV5-1 to TRBJ2-7, with 15 bases aligning to TRBD2. The trim removed 4 bases at V and 3 bases at J, leaving 5 bases unmatched. CDR1 and CDR2 from the germline V gene are SGHRS and YFSETQ. The CDR3 has 16 residues. CDR3 DNA sequence: TGCGCCAGCAGCGCCGGACTAGCGGGAGGGATCTACGAGCAGTACTTC. This codes for CASSAGLAGGIYEQYF. The full variable domain, with the rest looked up from reference TRBV5-1 and TRBJ2-7, is KAGVTQTPRYLIKTRGQQVTLSCSPISGHRSVSWYQQTPGQGLQFLFEYFSETQRNKGNFPGRFSGRQFSNSRSEMNVSTLELGDSALYLCASSAGLAGGIYEQYFGPGTRLTVT.

This rearrangement joins TRBV29-1 to TRBJ2-1, with 7 bases fitting TRBD1. CDR3 length: 14 amino acids. Germline CDR1 and CDR2: SQVTM and ANQGSEA. V shed 6 bases, J shed 4 bases, and the junction held 9 bases outside the gene matches. In DNA, the CDR3 is TGCAGCGTCCGAACCGGGACAGTATACAATGAGCAGTTCTTC. Translating gives CSVRTGTVYNEQFF.

Comments on this clone: Germline and junction disagree at one end, which may indicate a read error. This sequence joins TRBV11-2 and TRBJ2-5; a possible D gene is TRBD2 (5 bases). CDR3 length: 12 residues. CDR1 SGHAT and CDR2 FQNNGV come from the germline V gene. In DNA, the CDR3 is TGTGCCAGCAGCTTAGGGGGAGAGTCCCAGTACTTC. Translation gives CASSLGGESQYF.

The chain is built from TRBV7-8 and TRBJ1-1; 9 bases map to TRBD1. The junction had 23 bases not matched to a gene; V was cut back by 5 bases and J by 10 bases. CDR1 and CDR2 (germline): SGHVS, FQNEAQ. This CDR3 is 18 amino acids long. CDR3 sequence (DNA): TGTGCCAGCAGCGTGAGGGACAGGGTGGTGGGAGGGGAGGGGTCAGCTTTCTTT. Its translation is CASSVRDRVVGGEGSAFF.

The chain carries TRBV7-2 and TRBJ1-5, with D uncertain. The CDR3 has 15 residues. V was clipped by 1 base and J by 4 bases, with 11 bases between them. Germline assignment: CDR1 SGHTA and CDR2 FQGNSA. DNA of the CDR3: TGTGCCAGCAGCTTAGACTCGGGAGGTAATCAGCCCCAGCATTTT. Translated: CASSLDSGGNQPQHF.

This chain connects TRBV5-1 to TRBJ1-1; 9 nucleotides match TRBD1. CDR3 length: 13 amino acids. Germline V lookup: CDR1 SGHRS, CDR2 YFSETQ. Trimming cost V 4 bases and J 6 bases; bases outside gene matches: 4. CDR3 loop: CASSKRQGAEAFF. CDR3 sequence (DNA): TGCGCCAGCAGCAAGAGACAGGGGGCTGAAGCTTTCTTT.

The CDR3 DNA follows: TGTGCCAGCAGCCTCGACAACTACAATGAGCAGTTCTTC. This codes for CASSLDNYNEQFF. This chain links TRBV13 with TRBJ2-1; D gene ambiguous. Germline V gene sequence: CDR1 PRHDT, CDR2 FYEKMQ (reference sequence). V was cut by 5 bases and J by 3 bases, with 8 bases left in between. The CDR3 length is 13 residues.

This clone was detected only once. This chain joins TRBV6-5 and TRBJ2-1, with 10 bases matching TRBD2. Germline CDR1 MNHEY, CDR2 SVGAGI. The CDR3 consists of 14 residues. V shed 2 bases, J shed 7 bases, and the junction held 2 bases outside the gene matches. In nucleotides, the CDR3 is TGTGCCAGCAGTTACCTTAGCGGGGGGAATGAGCAGTTCTTC. Protein: CASSYLSGGNEQFF.

The chain employs TRBV5-6 and TRBJ2-2; 9 bases agree with TRBD1. V trimming: 2 bases; J trimming: 8 bases; junction bases outside the gene matches: 4. The CDR3 length is 14 residues. Germline CDR1 is SGHDT and CDR2 is YYEEEE. The CDR3 loop is CASSLGTGSGELFF. In DNA form, the CDR3 reads TGTGCCAGCAGCTTAGGGACAGGGTCTGGGGAGCTGTTTTTT. The full variable domain, its missing parts supplied by reference TRBV5-6 and TRBJ2-2, is DAGVTQSPTHLIKTRGQQVTLRCSPKSGHDTVSWYQQALGQGPQFIFQYYEEEERQRGNFPDRFSGHQFPNYSSELNVNALLLGDSALYLCASSLGTGSGELFFGEGSRLTVL.